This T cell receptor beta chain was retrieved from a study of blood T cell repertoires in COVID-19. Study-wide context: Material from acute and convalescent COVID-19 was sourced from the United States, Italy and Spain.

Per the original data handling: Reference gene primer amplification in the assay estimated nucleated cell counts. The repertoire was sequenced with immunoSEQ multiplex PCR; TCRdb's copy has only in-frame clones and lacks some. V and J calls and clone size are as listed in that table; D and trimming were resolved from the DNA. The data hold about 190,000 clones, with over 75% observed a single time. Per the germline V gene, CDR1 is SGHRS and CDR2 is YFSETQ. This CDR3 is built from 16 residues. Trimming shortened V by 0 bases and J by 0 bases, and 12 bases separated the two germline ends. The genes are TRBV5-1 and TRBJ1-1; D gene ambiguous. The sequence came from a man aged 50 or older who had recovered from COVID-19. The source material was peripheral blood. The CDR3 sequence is CASSLDIVALNTEAFF. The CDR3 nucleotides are TGCGCCAGCAGCTTGGACATCGTGGCCCTGAACACTGAAGCTTTCTTT.